This entry concerns a single TCR beta chain. Its antigen remains unknown. The data were taken from a study of T-cell reconstitution after alpha-beta-depleted transplantation in children. For TCRbeta, the library was prepared with unique molecular identifiers. MiXCR, run by TCRdb on the PCR reads, gives a single entry per CDR3 protein. The sample lists more than 45,000 distinct CDR3 sequences, 52% occurring once. Study observations and caveats: Newly generated T cells supplied most T-cell counts and diversity one year post-transplant. Several hundred graft clones that had expanded were reportedly the source of alpha-beta T cells about two months after transplant.

The TCR originated in a boy in the first two years of life with SCID, due to receive a stem cell transplant. This specimen consisted of peripheral blood, obtained before TCRalphabeta/CD19-depleted stem cell transplant.

In nucleotides, the CDR3 is TGTGCCAGCTGCCAGGACAGAAGCTCCTACAATGAGCAGTTCTTC. Protein product: CASCQDRSSYNEQFF. The J gene is TRBJ2-1, the V gene TRBV13; maybe TRBD1 (6 bases). CDR1 and CDR2 (germline): PRHDT, FYEKMQ (reference sequence). Between the trimmed V and J ends, which lost 8 bases and 0 bases, there was a span of 14 bases. The CDR3 contains 15 residues.